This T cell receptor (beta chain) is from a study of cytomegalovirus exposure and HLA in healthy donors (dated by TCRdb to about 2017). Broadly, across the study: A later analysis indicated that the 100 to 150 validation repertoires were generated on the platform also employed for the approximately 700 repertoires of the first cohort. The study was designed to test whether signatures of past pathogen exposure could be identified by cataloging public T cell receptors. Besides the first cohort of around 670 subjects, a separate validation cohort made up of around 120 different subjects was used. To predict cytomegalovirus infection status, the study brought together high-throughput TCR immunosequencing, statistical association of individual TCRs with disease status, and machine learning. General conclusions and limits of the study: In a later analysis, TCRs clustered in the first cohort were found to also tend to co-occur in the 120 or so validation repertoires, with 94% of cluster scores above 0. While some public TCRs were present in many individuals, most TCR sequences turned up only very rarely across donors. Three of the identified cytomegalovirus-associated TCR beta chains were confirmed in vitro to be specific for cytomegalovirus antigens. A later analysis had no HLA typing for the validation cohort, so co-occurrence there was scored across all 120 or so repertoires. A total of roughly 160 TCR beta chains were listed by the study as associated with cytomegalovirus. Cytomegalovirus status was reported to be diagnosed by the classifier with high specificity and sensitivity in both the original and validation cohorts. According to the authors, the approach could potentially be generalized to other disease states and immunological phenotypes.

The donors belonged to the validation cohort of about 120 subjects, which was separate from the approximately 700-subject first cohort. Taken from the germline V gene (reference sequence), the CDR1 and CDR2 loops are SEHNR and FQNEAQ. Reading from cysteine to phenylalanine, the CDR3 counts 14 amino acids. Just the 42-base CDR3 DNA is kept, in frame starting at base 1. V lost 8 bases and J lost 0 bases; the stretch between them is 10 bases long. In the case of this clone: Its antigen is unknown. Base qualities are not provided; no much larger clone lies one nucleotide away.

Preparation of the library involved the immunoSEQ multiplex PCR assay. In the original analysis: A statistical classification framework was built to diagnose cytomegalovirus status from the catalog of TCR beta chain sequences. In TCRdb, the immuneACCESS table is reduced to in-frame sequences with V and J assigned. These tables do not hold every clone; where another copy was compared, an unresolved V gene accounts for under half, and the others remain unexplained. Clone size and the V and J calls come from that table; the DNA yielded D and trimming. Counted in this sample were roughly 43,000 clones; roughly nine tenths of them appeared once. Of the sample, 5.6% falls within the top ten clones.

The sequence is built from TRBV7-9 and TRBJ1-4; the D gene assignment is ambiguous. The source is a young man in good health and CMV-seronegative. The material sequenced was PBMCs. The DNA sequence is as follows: TGTGCCAGCGCGGTGGCCGCAACTAATGAAAAACTGTTTTTT. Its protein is CASAVAATNEKLFF.